This T cell receptor beta chain was sequenced for a study of neurological immune-mediated disorders (dated by TCRdb to about 2019). Concerning the study at large: Among the approximately 35 multiple sclerosis patients, relapsing-remitting MS accounted for around 30 and secondary progressive MS accounted for 3. The 95 to 120 TCR-beta libraries included longitudinal samples, technical triplicates and paired sorted CD4+ and CD8+ T-cell subsets alongside PBMC samples. The study compared peripheral blood TCR-beta repertoires of HTLV-I-associated myelopathy (HAM/TSP) patients, multiple sclerosis patients and healthy controls using UMI-based sequencing. The cohort included around 70 subjects: roughly 15 with HAM/TSP, around 34 with multiple sclerosis, and around 20 healthy controls. Overall study outcomes, separate from this receptor: No identical CDR3 amino acid sequences were shared among expanded clones across subjects, suggesting private TCR-beta repertoires in all groups. No association of the MS cluster with clinical or MRI features was observed, and the need for larger cohorts was stated by the authors. Phylogenetic analysis grouped repertoires from 18 of 34 MS patients into a cluster of related CDR3 sequences, suggesting a possible repertoire-level signature. TCR clonal expansion was greatest in HAM/TSP patients and smallest in MS patients, who ranked below even healthy controls.

Libraries from unsorted PBMCs were made from 2 million PBMCs kept in RNAlater at -80 degrees C until RNA extraction. The multiple sclerosis patients were enrolled in a US clinical protocol that evaluated disease progression with magnetic resonance imaging. Peripheral blood underwent Ficoll-Hypaque density gradient centrifugation to isolate PBMCs, which were then cryopreserved in liquid nitrogen. To synthesize cDNA, template-switch 5'RACE was performed with a primer carrying a 10-nucleotide random unique molecular identifier so that each TCR transcript was tagged. Every sequencing run covered 15-18 subjects and yielded more than 200 million TCR-beta sequences. The RNeasy kit was used for extraction of total RNA. TCR-beta VDJ regions were amplified with primers for the TCR constant region and the 5'RACE anchor, using the KAPA Real-time Library Amplification kit. A first PCR added sample indexes and Illumina adaptors, after which a second PCR increased the library yield. After purification with Ampure beads, the TCR product of roughly 650 bp was size-selected on a 2% E-gel SizeSelection system. Before pooling, library quality was checked on a Bioanalyzer, concentration was measured with Qubit, and libraries were quantified with the Kapa Library Quantification kit. An Illumina HiSeq 2500 was used to sequence the libraries paired-end at 2 x 150 bp. To increase sequence diversity, about 24-32% phiX was spiked into each library pool. The paper's data handling went like this. Quality-filtered reads were processed with the UMI-based MiGEC pipeline, which removed over 75% of raw TCR sequences during error correction. IMGT germline references were used for aligning VDJ genes, and each clonotype was defined as a unique CDR3 amino acid sequence together with its V-J genes. Clonal expansion, Shannon diversity and CDR3 relatedness (CalcPairwiseDistances, ClusterSamples) were evaluated with VDJtools, and phylogenetic trees were built with CLCbio workbench. Expanded clones were defined as having at least 8 unique UMIs, based on coefficient-of-variation modelling across technical triplicates. TCRdb trimmed the raw reads at Q25, called clones with MiXCR and kept productive beta chains. Each entry is one CDR3 protein sequence, shown with its most common DNA and genes. The V and J calls follow TCRdb's processing rather than the paper's. Present in this sample are 100,000 to 150,000 distinct CDR3 sequences, about 3.4% of which were seen just once. 1% to 1.5% of the sample is in the top ten clones.

This clonotype was observed many times. Its specific antigen is unknown. Within one base of it there is no much larger clone, and no base qualities were kept. CDR3 length: 12 amino acids, cysteine to phenylalanine. The kept DNA is CDR3 alone, 36 bases in frame from the first base. The germline V gene (reference sequence) gives CDR1 as SEHNR and CDR2 as FQNEAQ. The V and J ends are trimmed by 7 bases and 7 bases, leaving 11 bases between them. This receptor was taken from a woman aged 25 to 39 with multiple sclerosis. Material: PBMCs. The receptor chain draws on TRBV7-9 and TRBJ1-5; no D segment can be confidently identified. The DNA reads as follows: TGTGCCAGCACCGTGGGAGGGCAGCCCCAGCATTTT. Its protein product is CASTVGGQPQHF.